This T cell receptor (beta chain) appears in the sequencing data of a study of T cell repertoires in cytomegalovirus infection. Across the whole study: In public TCR beta signatures, there were indications of both CMV infection and matching HLA type.

Whole-study findings and limits: HLA-C-restricted CMV clonotypes gave the most frequent clonotype in two of eight donors. Identification of carriers of CMV plus the relevant HLA was performed using cumulative public TCR beta family frequency.

TCRdb recomputed calls from the reads with MiXCR, one row per CDR3 protein. This table has some 700,000 distinct CDR3 sequences, less than 40% appearing once. Remarks on this clonotype: Its antigen remains unknown.

Germline CDR1 is SGDLS and CDR2 is YYNGEE. V trimming: 3 bases; J trimming: 2 bases; junction bases outside the gene matches: 6. The CDR3 consists of 17 residues. The sequence was obtained from a human donor in good health (CMV status not recorded). Some clones in this sample may be carry-over from other donors' samples. The V gene is TRBV9, the J gene TRBJ1-3, with TRBD1 identical over 12 bases. Sequenced: PBMCs. The chain's CDR3 is CASSGWDRGLAGNTIYF. Written as DNA, the CDR3 is TGTGCCAGCAGCGGGTGGGACAGGGGGCTGGCTGGAAACACCATATATTTT.